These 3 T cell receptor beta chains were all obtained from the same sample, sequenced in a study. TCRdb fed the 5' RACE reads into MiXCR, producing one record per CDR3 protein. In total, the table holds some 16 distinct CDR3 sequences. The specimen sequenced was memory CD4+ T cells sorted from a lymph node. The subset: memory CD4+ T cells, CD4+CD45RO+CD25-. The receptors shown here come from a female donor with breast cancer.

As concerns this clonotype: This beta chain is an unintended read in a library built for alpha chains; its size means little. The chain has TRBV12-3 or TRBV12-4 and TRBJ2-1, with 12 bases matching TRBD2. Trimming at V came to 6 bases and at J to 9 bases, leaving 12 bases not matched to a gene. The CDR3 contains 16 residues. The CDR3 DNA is TGTGCCAGCAGCCCGCGACTAGCGGGAGTTAAGGGTGAGCAGTTCTTC. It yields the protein CASSPRLAGVKGEQFF.

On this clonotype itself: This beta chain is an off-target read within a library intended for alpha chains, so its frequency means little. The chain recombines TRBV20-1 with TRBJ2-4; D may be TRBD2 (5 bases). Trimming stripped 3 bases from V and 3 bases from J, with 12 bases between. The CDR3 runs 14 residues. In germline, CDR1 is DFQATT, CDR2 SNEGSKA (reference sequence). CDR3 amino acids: CSASLGMGKNIQYF. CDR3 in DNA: TGCAGTGCTAGCCTCGGGATGGGCAAAAACATTCAGTACTTC.

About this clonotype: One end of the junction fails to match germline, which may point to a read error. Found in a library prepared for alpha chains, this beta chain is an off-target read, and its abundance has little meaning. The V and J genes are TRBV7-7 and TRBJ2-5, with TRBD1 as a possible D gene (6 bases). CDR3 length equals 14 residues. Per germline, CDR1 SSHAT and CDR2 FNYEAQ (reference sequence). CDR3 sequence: CASSHRQDKGTQYF. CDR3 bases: TGTGCTAGCAGCCATAGACAGGACAAGGGGACCCAGTACTTC.